The 10 T cell receptor beta chains below were found in one sample sequenced in a study of T cells after posttransplantation cyclophosphamide. Clones were sequenced by immunoSEQ multiplex PCR, and TCRdb holds only the in-frame ones, with some missing. The table has thousands of clones, about 80% seen once. Sample: memory CD8+ T cells sorted from blood. The receptors derive from a woman aged 55-75 years in good health, CMV-negative, and a related stem cell transplant donor.

The V and J genes are TRBV5-4 and TRBJ1-2; D may be TRBD1 (5 bases). This CDR3 spans 14 amino acids. Trimming took off 0 bases at V and 4 bases at J, with 10 bases between the two ends. Germline assignment: CDR1 SGHNT and CDR2 YYREEE (reference sequence). CDR3: CASSLGPGLYGYTF. The CDR3 DNA is TGTGCCAGCAGCTTGGGACCGGGACTCTATGGCTACACCTTC.

J is TRBJ1-6 and V is TRBV7-2; TRBD1 matches at 9 bases. CDR1 SGHTA and CDR2 FQGNSA come from the germline V gene. Unmatched junction bases numbered 10, after V lost 6 bases and J lost 13 bases. The CDR3 is made up of 14 amino acids. The DNA of the CDR3 is TGTGCCAGCAGGATAACAGGGGGCGCGGGGCCCCTCCACTTT. Its translation is CASRITGGAGPLHF.

Comments on this clone: At one of its ends the junction is not consistent with the germline gene, which may arise from a read error. Other DNA sequences within the sample encode an identical CDR3. CDR3 region: CASSLTGNSPLHF. The DNA of the CDR3 is TGTGCCAGCAGCCTGACTGGTAATTCCCCCCTCCACTTT. The chain couples TRBV28 to TRBJ1-6; D is unclear. There are 13 residues in the CDR3. Per the germline V gene, CDR1 is MDHEN and CDR2 is SYDVKM.

This chain joins TRBV6-6 and TRBJ2-5; perhaps TRBD2 as D (6 bases). Trimming cost V 3 bases and J 1 base, with 9 bases left between them. Per the germline V gene, CDR1 is MNHNY and CDR2 is SVGAGI (reference sequence). CDR3 length: 14 residues. This CDR3 is CASSYGSGQETQYF. The CDR3 DNA reads TGTGCCAGCAGTTATGGTAGCGGCCAAGAGACCCAGTACTTC.

This clone has a single count. V is TRBV28 and J is TRBJ1-5, with D possibly being TRBD1 (5 bases). The CDR3 is 14 residues long. Between the trimmed V and J ends, which lost 6 bases and 2 bases, there was a span of 11 bases. CDR1 is MDHEN and CDR2 is SYDVKM in the germline V gene. CDR3 in amino acids: CASSQGEGNQPQHF. CDR3 coding DNA: TGTGCCAGCAGCCAGGGTGAGGGCAATCAGCCCCAGCATTTT.

V is TRBV29-1 and J is TRBJ1-1, with TRBD1 as a possible D gene (6 bases). The CDR3 consists of 12 residues. The V end was cut by 3 bases, the J end by 4 bases, with 9 bases between. CDR1 and CDR2 from the germline V gene are SQVTM and ANQGSEA. As DNA, the CDR3 is TGCAGCGTTGAGCCAGGGGCCACTGAAGCTTTCTTT. This encodes CSVEPGATEAFF.

V and J are TRBV14 and TRBJ2-5; D may be TRBD1 (7 bases). With 2 bases removed from V and 13 bases from J, the gap between germline ends came to 17 bases. This CDR3 comprises 13 residues. The V gene's germline CDR1 is SGHDN and CDR2 FVKESK. As DNA, the CDR3 is TGTGCCAGCAGCCAAAGCCCAGGGGGGTTGGCGTACTTC. Translating it yields CASSQSPGGLAYF.

This chain links TRBV5-6 with TRBJ1-1, with 9 nucleotides matching TRBD1. Germline V gives CDR1 SGHDT, CDR2 YYEEEE. The trim removed 1 base at V and 4 bases at J, leaving 5 bases unmatched. The CDR3 is 15 amino acids. The CDR3 spells CASSLWTGVFTEAFF. The CDR3 nucleotides read TGTGCCAGCAGCTTGTGGACAGGGGTTTTCACTGAAGCTTTCTTT.

V and J are TRBV6-1 and TRBJ2-3, with 7 bases identical to TRBD1. With V trimmed by 1 base and J by 3 bases, 10 bases remained unmatched. The germline CDR1 and CDR2 sequences are MNHNS and SASEGT. CDR3 length equals 17 residues. In DNA form, the CDR3 reads TGTGCCAGCAGTGAAGTACAGGGGACGGGTTGGACAGATACGCAGTATTTT. This gives the protein CASSEVQGTGWTDTQYF.

The chain recombines TRBV7-9 with TRBJ1-2; unclear D gene. V lost 1 base and J lost 6, with 15 bases in between. This CDR3 is built from 15 residues. The V gene's germline CDR1 is SEHNR and CDR2 FQNEAQ (reference sequence). In DNA, the CDR3 is TGTGCCAGCAGCTTAGATGCGGGGAGGTTGGATGGCTACACCTTC. Its translation is CASSLDAGRLDGYTF.